A selection of T cell receptor beta chains follows, all from one sample in a study of CD8+CD57+ T cells in acquired aplastic anemia. TCRdb re-derived calls from the reads in MiXCR, one entry per CDR3 protein. The data show over 100,000 distinct CDR3 sequences, around two fifths seen once. Sequences were obtained from sorted CD4+, CD8+, or CD8+CD57+ T cells (not recorded which) from PBMCs. These receptors were taken from a human donor in good health, serving as a control. Each CDR3 is given with its conserved first and last residue. Each record gives: J gene, D gene, clone size, V gene, CDR3 DNA, CDR3 protein. A D gene is named only where the DNA matches it firmly. Size values are once, few and many counts, or a class for expanded clones, and some rows have none.

>TRBJ1-1|NA|many|TRBV29-1
TGCAGCGTTGGGATACCTAAGGGGGCTTTCTTT
CSVGIPKGAFF
>TRBJ1-2|NA|many|TRBV28
TGTGCCAGCCGAAGGACAGCTTATGGCTACACCTTC
CASRRTAYGYTF
>TRBJ2-2|NA|NA|TRBV18
TGTGCCAGCACAAGCCTTAGTGACACCGGGGAGCTGTTTTTT
CASTSLSDTGELFF
>TRBJ2-7|TRBD2|NA|TRBV7-9
TGTGCCAGCAGCCCCGCGGGAGGGGGGGACGAGCAGTACTTC
CASSPAGGGDEQYF
>TRBJ2-5|TRBD1|many|TRBV28
TGTGCCAGCAGTCCGGGACAGTTGACTAAAGAGACCCAGTACTTC
CASSPGQLTKETQYF
>TRBJ2-6|TRBD1|many|TRBV5-4
TGTGCCAGCAGCTTGGGGGACAGCATGGGGGCCAACGTCCTGACTTTC
CASSLGDSMGANVLTF
>TRBJ2-3|NA|few|TRBV30
TGTGCCTGGAGTGGAATGGCGGGTCCAGATACGCAGTATTTT
CAWSGMAGPDTQYF
>TRBJ1-1|TRBD1|NA|TRBV19
TGTGCCAGTAGTTTTTCGACAGGGAAGTACACTGAAGCCTTCTTT
CASSFSTGKYTEAFF
>TRBJ1-2|NA|NA|TRBV20-1
TGCAGTGCTAGCACCGGGACCCACTATGGCTACACCTTC
CSASTGTHYGYTF
>TRBJ2-7|TRBD1|many|TRBV27
TGTGCTGGGACAGGGGGCGCTACCTACGAGCAGTACTTC
CAGTGGATYEQYF
>TRBJ1-3|NA|NA|TRBV29-1
TGCAGCGTTACCATTACCCAGGGAAACACCATATATTTT
CSVTITQGNTIYF
>TRBJ2-1|NA|many|TRBV9
TGTGCCAGCAGCAGCCTAGCGTCAACGAACAATGAGCAGTTCTTC
CASSSLASTNNEQFF
>TRBJ2-7|NA|many|TRBV30
TGTGCCTGGAGTACAAAGACGCTCAGGGTAAGGGGCTACGAGCAGTACTTC
CAWSTKTLRVRGYEQYF
>TRBJ1-1|NA|many|TRBV15
TGTGCCACCAGCAGAACCCTTGGCCCTAACACTGAAGCTTTCTTT
CATSRTLGPNTEAFF
>TRBJ1-5|NA|many|TRBV30
TGTGCCTGGAGTTGGGGGGGACAACAGCCCCAGCATTTT
CAWSWGGQQPQHF
>TRBJ2-3|TRBD2|NA|TRBV20-1
TGCAGTGCTAGAAGTCCGGGACTAGCGGGATCGGATACGCAGTATTTT
CSARSPGLAGSDTQYF
>TRBJ2-1|TRBD2|NA|TRBV24-1
TGTGCCACCAGTGACCCGGGACTAGCGGGAGACTACAATGAGCAGTTCTTC
CATSDPGLAGDYNEQFF
>TRBJ2-7|TRBD2|NA|TRBV7-9
TGTGCCCGCAGCTTAAGCGGGGGCAACTCCTACGAGCAGTACTTC
CARSLSGGNSYEQYF
>TRBJ1-2|TRBD1|NA|TRBV9
TGTGCCAGCAGCGTCCAGCGGACAGGGGGCGCGGGGGACTATGGCTACACCTTC
CASSVQRTGGAGDYGYTF
>TRBJ2-2|NA|NA|TRBV15
TGTGCCACCAGCAGAGATCGGGGCACCGGGGAGCTGTTTTTT
CATSRDRGTGELFF
>TRBJ1-2|TRBD1|once|TRBV10-3
TGTGCCATCAGTTCCGGGACAGGGGACTATGGCTACACCTTC
CAISSGTGDYGYTF
>TRBJ1-2|NA|NA|TRBV7-9
TGTGCCAGCAGCTTGGCGGCAGAGAGTGGCTACACCTTC
CASSLAAESGYTF
>TRBJ1-2|NA|few|TRBV10-3
TGTGCCACCCATACATCTAACTATGGCTACACCTTC
CATHTSNYGYTF
>TRBJ1-1|NA|many|TRBV10-3
TGTGCCATCAGTGAGGACAAGGGTTACACTGAAGCTTTCTTT
CAISEDKGYTEAFF
>TRBJ2-5|TRBD1|many|TRBV10-3
TGTGCCATCAGTGGACAGGGGGGAGGAGAGACCCAGTACTTC
CAISGQGGGETQYF
>TRBJ1-4|NA|many|TRBV6-1
TGTGCCATTACAGCGGTTGGGGAAAAACTGTTTTTT
CAITAVGEKLFF
>TRBJ2-7|TRBD1|once|TRBV7-9
TGTGCCAGCAGCTTAGACAGGGGGCGTAGCTACGAGCAGTACTTC
CASSLDRGRSYEQYF
>TRBJ2-7|NA|many|TRBV29-1
TGCAGCGTTGGTGGCAGGGGTGATTACGAGCAGTACTTC
CSVGGRGDYEQYF
>TRBJ2-1|TRBD2|NA|TRBV3-1
TGTGCCAGCAGTTTCGGACTAGCGGGAGCAAATGAGCAGTTCTTC
CASSFGLAGANEQFF
>TRBJ1-2|TRBD1|many|TRBV12-3/TRBV12-4
TGTGCCAGCAGTCCCGGAGGGGGCCTACGTTCCTATGGCTACACCTTC
CASSPGGGLRSYGYTF
>TRBJ1-1|NA|many|TRBV12-3/TRBV12-4
TGTGCCAGCAAAACGCTGAGAAACACTGAAGCTTTCTTT
CASKTLRNTEAFF
>TRBJ1-5|NA|many|TRBV10-3
TGTGCCATCAGTGAGAAAGGGGGCAATCAGCCCCAGCATTTT
CAISEKGGNQPQHF
>TRBJ2-5|TRBD1|many|TRBV20-1
TGCAGTGCTAGAGTTAGGGGGCTTGAGACCCAGTACTTC
CSARVRGLETQYF
>TRBJ1-5|TRBD1|NA|TRBV30
TGTGCCTGGAGTCCTGGGACAGGGGGCAATCAGCCCCAGCATTTT
CAWSPGTGGNQPQHF
>TRBJ1-2|NA|many|TRBV4-1
TGCGCCAGCAGCCCGGCAGGGGCAAAAGGCTACACCTTC
CASSPAGAKGYTF
>TRBJ2-1|TRBD1|many|TRBV5-4
TGTGCCAGCAGCTTTCCCCCGAAGGACAGGGTCTACAATGAGCAGTTCTTC
CASSFPPKDRVYNEQFF
>TRBJ2-7|TRBD1|NA|TRBV20-1
TGCAGTGCTAGAGGGGGCCCTACAGGGGTCGAGCAGTACTTC
CSARGGPTGVEQYF
>TRBJ2-3|NA|many|TRBV20-1
TGCAGTGCTAGAGGGCTAGTGGGCACAGATACGCAGTATTTT
CSARGLVGTDTQYF
>TRBJ1-5|NA|NA|TRBV15
TGTGCCACCAGCAGAGATGGTCGGTCGGGTCAGCCCCAGCATTTT
CATSRDGRSGQPQHF
>TRBJ2-7|NA|many|TRBV6-1
TGTGCCAGCAGGGGTGGGGGAACCTACGAGCAGTACTTC
CASRGGGTYEQYF
>TRBJ2-1|NA|NA|TRBV6-1
TGTGCCAGCAGTGTCGACTATTACAATGAGCAGTTCTTC
CASSVDYYNEQFF
>TRBJ1-2|TRBD1|many|TRBV6-1
TGTGCCAGTATGAAACCGGGACAGCTCCCTAGTACTGGCTACACCTTC
CASMKPGQLPSTGYTF
>TRBJ2-1|NA|few|TRBV27
TGTGCCAGCACCCCTTCAGCAAGCGGTGAGCAGTTCTTC
CASTPSASGEQFF
>TRBJ1-1|NA|NA|TRBV28
TGTGCCACTTATCGGGGTGGAGGGGGATTGAACACTGAAGCTTTCTTT
CATYRGGGGLNTEAFF
>TRBJ1-2|TRBD1|many|TRBV18
TGTGCCAGCTCAATACAGGGGGACTATGGCTACACCTTC
CASSIQGDYGYTF
>TRBJ2-3|NA|many|TRBV6-5
TGTGCCAGCAGTTCCCGTTTCTGGACAGATACGCAGTATTTT
CASSSRFWTDTQYF
>TRBJ2-7|TRBD2|NA|TRBV9
TGTGCCAGCAGCCCGAGGACTAGCGAGGCCTACGAGCAGTACTTC
CASSPRTSEAYEQYF
>TRBJ1-5|NA|NA|TRBV19
TGTGCCAGTAGTATAGACAGGGACCAGCCCCAGCATTTT
CASSIDRDQPQHF
>TRBJ1-5|TRBD1|many|TRBV2
TGTGCCAGCAGCGAGGACAGGGACGGCAATCAGCCCCAGCATTTT
CASSEDRDGNQPQHF
>TRBJ2-3|NA|NA|TRBV3-1
TGTGCCAGCAGCTCCAGCGGAAGAAGGTTAGATACGCAGTATTTT
CASSSSGRRLDTQYF
>TRBJ1-4|TRBD1|many|TRBV19
TGTGCCAGTAGTCTAGGACAGGGAATATTTGCTAATGAAAAACTGTTTTTT
CASSLGQGIFANEKLFF
>TRBJ2-1|NA|NA|TRBV3-1
TGTGCCAGCAGCCAAGCTATAAGGACGGCCAAGGGTGAGCAGTTCTTC
CASSQAIRTAKGEQFF
>TRBJ2-1|NA|NA|TRBV15
TGTGCCACCAGCGGTTACAATGAGCAGTTCTTC
CATSGYNEQFF
>TRBJ2-3|NA|NA|TRBV12-3/TRBV12-4
TGTGCCAGCAGTGATGCGGGGAGCACAGATACGCAGTATTTT
CASSDAGSTDTQYF
>TRBJ1-2|NA|once|TRBV29-1
TGCAGCGTTGGACGGGGGGGCTATGGCTACACCTTC
CSVGRGGYGYTF